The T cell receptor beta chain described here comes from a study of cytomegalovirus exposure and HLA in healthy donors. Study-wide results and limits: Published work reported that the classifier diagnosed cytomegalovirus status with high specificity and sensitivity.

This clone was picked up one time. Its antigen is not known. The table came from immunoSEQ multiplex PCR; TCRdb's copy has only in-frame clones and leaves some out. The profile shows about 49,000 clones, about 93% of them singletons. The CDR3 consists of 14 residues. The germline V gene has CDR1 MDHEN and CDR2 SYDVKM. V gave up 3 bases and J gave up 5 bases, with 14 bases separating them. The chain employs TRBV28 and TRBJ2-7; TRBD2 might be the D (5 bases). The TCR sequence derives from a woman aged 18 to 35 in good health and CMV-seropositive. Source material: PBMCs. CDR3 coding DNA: TGTGCCAGCAGTTTCCTCCCCCCGGGGAACGAGCAGTACTTC. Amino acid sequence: CASSFLPPGNEQYF.